This TCR beta chain is from a study of T cell responses to AZD1222 COVID-19 vaccine listed by TCRdb under 2021. At the level of the whole study: TCR sequencing covered over 230 trial participants: 200 to 210 given two doses of AZD1222 and approximately 25 given two doses of MenACWY control vaccine. Trial participants were enrolled by age into subgroups of 18-55, 56-69 and 70-plus years, and around 150, 29 and 61 TCR-sequenced participants, respectively, were included in these subgroups.

V gives up 0 bases and J gives up 1 base, and the segment between their germline ends measures 9 bases. The CDR3 holds 16 amino acids from the cysteine to the phenylalanine. The sequence is cut down to CDR3 DNA, 48 bases in frame from base 1. CDR1 MGHRA and CDR2 YSYEKL were looked up in the germline V gene. The CDR3 regions of human TCRbeta chains were analyzed by immunosequencing. From the authors' description of their analysis: TCRs in the repertoires were compared against a reference library of SARS-CoV-2-specific TCRs that had been generated with the MIRA antigen-specificity platform. Breadth was defined as the fraction of unique TCRs that were SARS-CoV-2-associated. Depth was defined as the fraction of total T cells that were SARS-CoV-2-associated. Using the MIRA data, every spike-specific TCR was mapped to the spike region that the TCR reacted to and assigned to either a CD4 or a CD8 class. Log10-transformed breadth and depth values were compared by one-way ANOVA with Sidak's multiple comparisons tests. Entries here come from immuneACCESS through TCRdb and include only in-frame sequences with V and J called. Some clones fail to appear in such tables; in the studies checked, an unresolved V gene covers under half of the shortfall, and the cause of the remainder is unknown. V and J calls and clone size follow that table, whereas D and trimming were derived from the DNA. In this sample the table shows about 46,000 clones, approximately 90% of which occur a single time. About 1.1% of the sample belongs to the ten largest clones.

Points the paper makes about the study in general: Vaccine-associated CD4 TCRs spanned the whole spike protein, with dominant responses in regions 160-218 and 743-854. Because no day 14 peak-response samples were available, the repertoires could be characterized only after the peak T cell response. After two AZD1222 doses, both the breadth and the depth of spike-specific TCRs were significantly higher than at day 0 and than in MenACWY recipients. Conclusions about previously exposed vaccinees are limited, since just five or six AZD1222 recipients were seropositive for SARS-CoV-2 at baseline. Reportedly, close to half of the unique spike-specific TCRs recognized epitopes lying outside the regions that are mutated in the B.1.351 and B.1.1.7 variants. In the small 56-69-year group, the increase in depth fell short of significance, most likely because of low power. Participants were mostly white British, with more females than males. The authors suggested clonal diversity may have been underestimated.

According to the study, the label for this sample's time point signals: about 28 days (+/-7) after the second vaccine dose. AZD1222 recipients with second doses at about 4 weeks or about 12 weeks were pooled, because spike-specific TCR depth and breadth did not differ between schedules. Vaccinee samples came from UK trials COV001 and COV002, including a single-blind randomized controlled phase 2/3 trial of AZD1222 (ChAdOx1 nCoV-19) in healthy adults. For TCRbeta chain sequencing, PBMC samples were collected from trial participants at day 0 and at day 28 after the second dose. About this clone: Its cognate antigen has yet to be identified. No base quality values were provided; no much bigger clone lies one nucleotide off.

The starting material was peripheral blood, obtained 28 days after the second AZD1222 dose. The receptor's source is an adult who received the AZD1222 COVID-19 vaccine. Recombination connected TRBV4-1 to TRBJ2-2, with the identity of the D gene unclear. The CDR3 protein: CASSQDKILNTGELFF. The DNA reads as follows: TGCGCCAGCAGCCAAGATAAGATATTGAACACCGGGGAGCTGTTTTTT.